The TCR beta chain described here comes from a study of glioma-infiltrating T cells (dated by TCRdb to 2016 to 2017). About the full investigation: Glioma tissue, non-neoplastic brain tissue and matched peripheral blood mononuclear cells were used as sources from which TCR alpha- and beta-chain repertoires were sequenced. The paired cohort comprised three low-grade glioma patients, roughly 8 primary glioblastoma patients and three non-glioma patients contributing non-neoplastic brain tissue. Each tissue-infiltrating repertoire was compared with the same patient's peripheral blood repertoire to measure divergence between tissue and blood T-cell populations.

Taken from the germline V gene, the CDR1 and CDR2 loops are SNHLY and FYNNEI. Inclusive of the bounding cysteine and phenylalanine, the CDR3 is 13 residues long. Kept here is only the CDR3 DNA, which spans 39 bases and is read in frame from base 1. A distance of 15 bases separates the germline ends of V and J, which lose 6 bases and 9 bases respectively. The iRepertoire nested amplicon-rescue multiplex PCR (arm-PCR) platform was used to amplify TCR alpha and beta CDR3 regions from RNA. The input for one-step reverse transcription and amplification was 100-400 ng of either tissue mRNA or PBMC total RNA. After bead purification, a secondary multiplex PCR added Illumina adapters, and libraries were gel-purified between 200 and 400 bp. Internal 6-nucleotide barcodes were carried by the libraries and were used for demultiplexing. Libraries were sequenced on an Illumina MiSeq with 2x220 or 2x250 nucleotide paired-end reads. Turning to the authors' computational methods: Paired reads were merged using FLASH 1.2.11 and were aligned to the GRCh37 human genome using BWA-MEM, after which TRA and TRB reads were extracted. V and J assignment used an IMGT-derived reference of cassette sequences and CDR3 motifs that included pseudogenes. Reads were translated in three frames, and productive CDR3s were defined as those with a C...FGXG motif and no stop codons. A clonotype was defined as a unique combination of a V-J cassette pair and a CDR3 amino acid sequence. Filtering of reads was based on Hamming distance, with the threshold set by the sequence error rate of each sample in mapped regions. TCRdb ran its own pipeline on the public reads, namely fastp trimming at Q25 and MiXCR clone calling, and kept in-frame beta chains. For every CDR3 protein sequence, its rows merge into one entry that carries the most common genes and DNA. These V and J calls are TCRdb output, not the study's own analysis. The sample yields about 130,000 distinct CDR3 sequences; under 25% were counted once. The ten top clones hold around 28% of the sample.

A remark on this clonotype: Its antigen is currently not known. No base qualities exist here, and no much larger clone lies one base off it.

Study-wide conclusions, independent of this receptor: VJ-independent divergence between tissue and blood was lower than expected in non-neoplastic patients but higher than expected in all gliomas, particularly low-grade gliomas. Group comparisons were based on small numbers of patients: three non-neoplastic, three low-grade glioma and 7 to 9 glioblastoma patients. Very few CDR3 sequences were shared between tissue and blood, attributed to high CDR3 diversity and limited sampling.

The sequence joins TRBV2 to TRBJ1-5; possibly the D gene is TRBD1, per 5 matching bases. Material: glioma tissue, nonneoplastic brain tissue, or PBMCs (not recorded which). This TCR came from a human donor with low-grade glioma or glioblastoma, undergoing nonglioma brain surgery, or in good health (not recorded which). The nucleotide sequence reads TGTGCCAGCAGCCAGACAGATCTTGCGCCCCAGCATTTT. It encodes CASSQTDLAPQHF.